A single sample gave rise to the 8 T cell receptor beta chains below, sequenced in a study of T-cell memory formation after mild COVID-19. MiXCR, applied by TCRdb to the 5' RACE reads, yields one record per CDR3 protein. The sample includes under 60,000 distinct CDR3 sequences, over 8.5% of them seen just once. Sequenced input: PBMCs or a T cell subset sorted from them (not recorded which). All receptors derive from an adult woman who had mild COVID-19 (a few samples of this study predate the infection). Cell type and time point are not known.

This clonotype was found many times. This chain joins TRBV29-1 and TRBJ2-1; D may be TRBD1 or TRBD2 (5 bases each). The CDR3 spans 15 residues. V lost 3 bases, J lost 9 bases, and 21 bases lay in between. The germline V gene encodes CDR1 SQVTM and CDR2 ANQGSEA. CDR3: CSVDYTSGNRGEQFF. DNA for the CDR3: TGCAGCGTTGACTACACCTCAGGGAATCGGGGTGAGCAGTTCTTC.

Comments on this clonotype: The CDR3 does not end in the conserved phenylalanine or tryptophan, so this is likely a read error. The chain carries TRBV12-3 or TRBV12-4 and TRBJ2-5, with 11 nucleotides matching TRBD1. Losses at the gene ends were 6 bases for V and 3 bases for J; bases not matched to a gene: 3. The CDR3 runs to 14 residues. The CDR3: CASSWTGGEETQYL. CDR3 in DNA: TGTGCCAGCAGCTGGACAGGGGGCGAAGAGACCCAGTACTTA.

CDR3: CASDDGGHSNQPQHF. The CDR3 coding sequence is TGTGCCTCCGACGATGGGGGCCATAGCAATCAGCCCCAGCATTTT. The chain employs TRBV10-3 and TRBJ1-5, with D possibly TRBD1 on 6 matching bases. Germline values: CDR1 ENHRY, CDR2 SYGVKD. V shed 11 bases and J shed 0 bases, with 17 bases lying between them. The CDR3 totals 15 residues.

The V call is TRBV3-1, the J call TRBJ1-2; D uncertain. The germline V gene encodes CDR1 LGHDT and CDR2 YNNKEL (reference sequence). The CDR3 runs 17 residues. V was cut by 4 bases and J by 3 bases, with 21 bases left in between. CDR3 sequence reads: CASSLRVSLNPDYGYTF. The CDR3 coding sequence is TGTGCCAGCAGCCTCCGGGTTAGCCTAAACCCCGACTATGGCTACACCTTC.

The V gene is TRBV5-4, the J gene TRBJ2-5; 13 nucleotides match TRBD2. CDR3 length equals 16 residues. Germline values: CDR1 SGHNT, CDR2 YYREEE (reference sequence). J was trimmed by 4 bases and V by 4 bases; bases with no gene match: 7. This CDR3 reads CASSEGTSGTAETQYF. In DNA, the CDR3 is TGTGCCAGCAGCGAGGGGACTAGCGGGACCGCAGAGACCCAGTACTTC.

This clonotype showed up just a few times. This chain connects TRBV12-3 or TRBV12-4 to TRBJ2-2, with D possibly TRBD2 on 6 matching bases. The CDR3 has 17 residues. V was shortened by 7 bases and J by 0 bases, with 18 bases between the two germline ends. The CDR3 here is CASTSVWGVANTGELFF. The DNA for the CDR3 is TGTGCCAGCACCTCAGTATGGGGGGTAGCGAACACCGGGGAGCTGTTTTTT.

The chain has TRBV7-2 and TRBJ2-6; possibly TRBD2 for D (6 bases). The CDR3 runs to 16 residues. V was shortened by 0 bases and J by 4 bases, with 10 bases between the two germline ends. Germline loops: CDR1 SGHTA, CDR2 FQGNSA. The CDR3: CASSLAGGTGANVLTF. The CDR3 DNA reads as TGTGCCAGCAGCTTAGCAGGAGGGACCGGGGCCAACGTCCTGACTTTC.

V is TRBV7-2 and J is TRBJ2-7; D may be TRBD2 (6 bases). The V end was cut by 1 base, the J end by 4 bases, with 14 bases between. CDR3 length equals 15 residues. From germline, CDR1 is SGHTA and CDR2 FQGNSA. The DNA for the CDR3 is TGTGCCAGCAGCTTAGGAGCTGGAGGGCCATACGAGCAGTACTTC. Translated, it gives CASSLGAGGPYEQYF.